This T cell receptor beta chain was identified in a study of blood T cells in healthy people across ages. Overall study findings and caveats: Relative to aged donors, long-lived donors carried more naive CD4+ cells and displayed higher diversity.

This clonotype appeared many times. Its specificity is not known. The CDR3 is made up of 14 amino acids. The V end lost 0 bases, the J end lost 7 bases, and 12 bases lay between the germline ends. Germline CDR1 is MGHRA and CDR2 is YSYEKL. A second PCR of 7 to 11 cycles used a sample-barcoded 5' primer and a J-beta primer mix. TCRdb redid the calling of the 5' RACE reads with MiXCR, one entry per CDR3 protein. The data contain 910,000 or so distinct CDR3 sequences, 51% of them singletons. Total RNA extraction produced at least 5 micrograms (per sample) for the study. The TCR comes from a woman aged 55-69 years in good health. This chain uses TRBV4-1 with TRBJ2-5; D perhaps matches TRBD2 (6 bases). The specimen was blood. The CDR3 DNA sequence: TGCGCCAGCAGCCAAGATGCGGGGAGCTGGACCCAGTACTTC. It yields the protein CASSQDAGSWTQYF.